This T cell receptor (beta chain) was sequenced in a study of CD8 T cells in Susac syndrome. An amount of RNA that ranged from roughly 0.45 to 1 ug was reverse transcribed with random hexamers. TCRdb recomputed calls from the immunoSEQ multiplex PCR reads with MiXCR, one row per CDR3 protein. The data contain around 200,000 distinct CDR3 sequences, 90% to 97% of them singletons. Germline lookup yields CDR1 GTSNPN and CDR2 SVGIG (reference sequence). J lost 3 bases, V lost 7 bases, and 7 bases had no gene match. The CDR3 is 13 amino acids. This rearrangement joins TRBV30 to TRBJ2-3; 7 bases line up with TRBD1. This clonotype was obtained from a human donor with multiple sclerosis. The sample taken for sequencing was CD4+ T cells from PBMCs. CDR3 loop: CALSQGETDTQYF. The CDR3 coding sequence is TGTGCCTTAAGTCAGGGGGAGACAGATACGCAGTATTTT.